One and the same sample provided the 26 T cell receptor beta chains below, sequenced in a study of T cell responses to AZD1222 COVID-19 vaccine. Profiled with immunoSEQ multiplex PCR; TCRdb holds only in-frame clones, not every one. Of 130,000 or so clones listed, approximately 85% are singletons. The specimen comprised peripheral blood, sampled 28 days after the second dose of the MenACWY control vaccine. These TCRs come from an adult who received the MenACWY meningococcal vaccine as a control.

This chain connects TRBV2 to TRBJ2-7; the D call may be TRBD1 or TRBD2 (6 bases each). CDR3 length: 15 amino acids. The germline gives CDR1 SNHLY, CDR2 FYNNEI. The V gene lost 7 bases and the J gene lost 11 bases, with 27 bases spanning the gap. The CDR3 sequence is CASTLSWGAPASEYV. In nucleotides, the CDR3 is TGTGCCAGCACCCTATCGTGGGGGGCCCCCGCTTCGGAGTACGTC.

V is TRBV7-2 and J is TRBJ1-2; D unclear. CDR1 and CDR2 (germline): SGHTA, FQGNSA. This CDR3 has 14 residues. Trimming removed 1 base from V and 2 bases from J, with 8 bases in between. As DNA, the CDR3 is TGTGCCAGCAGCTTAGGAGCTAGGAACTATGGCTACACCTTC. Its translation is CASSLGARNYGYTF.

The J gene is TRBJ1-2, the V gene TRBV28, with TRBD1 matching over 7 bases. Germline-derived CDR1 and CDR2 are MDHEN and SYDVKM. There are 14 residues in the CDR3. J gave up 4 bases and V 5 bases, and 7 bases lay outside the gene matches. CDR3: CASSEGQIVYGYTF. CDR3 coding DNA: TGTGCCAGCAGTGAGGGACAGATTGTCTATGGCTACACCTTC.

V is TRBV29-1 and J is TRBJ2-3; 9 bases line up with TRBD2. CDR3 length equals 17 residues. Germline CDR1 SQVTM, CDR2 ANQGSEA. The ends lost 1 base at V and 0 bases at J; junction bases unmatched: 8. Here the CDR3 DNA reads TGCAGCGTTGAAGGGGTGGCGGGAGGGTTAAGCACAGATACGCAGTATTTT. It specifies CSVEGVAGGLSTDTQYF.

This clone came up once. The gene calls are TRBV4-2 and TRBJ2-2; D not resolved. Trimming took off 1 base at V and 1 base at J, with 7 bases between the two ends. The CDR3 has 15 residues. The germline CDR1 and CDR2 sequences are LGHNA and YNFKEQ. This CDR3 reads CASSQGQRNTGELFF. CDR3 coding DNA: TGTGCCAGCAGCCAAGGGCAAAGGAACACCGGGGAGCTGTTTTTT.

The chain employs TRBV6-1 and TRBJ1-4; D not resolved. This CDR3 region has 15 residues. The germline V gene encodes CDR1 MNHNS and CDR2 SASEGT. With 1 base removed from V and 7 bases from J, the gap between germline ends came to 13 bases. The chain's CDR3 is CASSEVWVEGEKLFF. The CDR3 DNA reads TGTGCCAGCAGTGAAGTCTGGGTGGAAGGTGAAAAACTGTTTTTT.

The chain employs TRBV3-1 (or the pseudogene TRBV3-2) and TRBJ1-5, with 7 bases lining up with TRBD1. Germline lookup yields CDR1 LGHDT and CDR2 YNNKEL (reference sequence). This CDR3 has 17 amino acids. Trimming at V came to 0 bases and at J to 6 bases, leaving 11 bases not matched to a gene. In DNA, the CDR3 is TGTGCCAGCAGCCAAGATCTACAAACAGGGGAGGTTCAGCCCCAGCATTTT. This codes for CASSQDLQTGEVQPQHF.

Worth noting for this clone: The junction does not match germline at one end; this may be a read error. The CDR3 protein is CATSDLSSGWIF. The CDR3 DNA is TGTGCCACCAGTGATTTGTCTTCGGGGTGGATCTTT. The chain recombines TRBV24-1 with TRBJ1-1; D is unresolved. Germline CDR1 and CDR2: KGHDR and SFDVKD. The CDR3 loop spans 12 amino acids.

The V call is TRBV24-1, the J call TRBJ1-2, with D possibly matching TRBD1 (5 bases). Germline V gene lookup returns CDR1 KGHDR and CDR2 SFDVKD. Between the trimmed V and J ends, which lost 4 bases and 8 bases, there was a span of 16 bases. The CDR3 is made up of 14 amino acids. The CDR3 nucleotides read TGTGCCACCAGTGAACCGGGACTCTCCAGCGGCTACACCTTC. Protein: CATSEPGLSSGYTF.

The chain links TRBV7-9 to TRBJ2-7; no definite D call. Per germline, CDR1 SEHNR and CDR2 FQNEAQ (reference sequence). The CDR3 sequence is 13 residues long. Trimming left V 2 bases short and J 4 bases short, with 9 bases between. The CDR3 nucleotides read TGTGCCAGCAGCTTACCCGAGAAATACGAGCAGTACTTC. It codes for CASSLPEKYEQYF.

This chain joins TRBV27 and TRBJ2-7; the D gene could be TRBD1 or TRBD2 (5 bases each). Trimming shortened V by 7 bases and J by 1 base, and 11 bases separated the two germline ends. Looked up from germline, CDR1 is MNHEY and CDR2 is SMNVEV (reference sequence). The CDR3 is 13 amino acids. The CDR3 region is CASKGTFSYEQYF. As DNA, the CDR3 is TGTGCCAGCAAGGGGACGTTTTCCTACGAGCAGTACTTC.

This clone showed up just a few times. The J gene is TRBJ1-2, the V gene TRBV4-1, with a weak D call TRBD1 (6 bases). This CDR3 is built from 16 residues. Germline V gene lookup returns CDR1 MGHRA and CDR2 YSYEKL. Trimming took off 1 base at V and 1 base at J, with 13 bases between the two ends. The CDR3 DNA reads TGCGCCAGCAGCCAAGGGGGGACAACTCATAACTATGGCTACACCTTC. It translates to CASSQGGTTHNYGYTF.

The J gene is TRBJ1-4, the V gene TRBV4-2; 9 bases match TRBD1. The germline V gene has CDR1 LGHNA and CDR2 YNFKEQ. V trimming: 0 bases; J trimming: 8 bases; junction bases outside the gene matches: 7. This CDR3 region has 16 residues. The CDR3 region is CASSQDRGQGNEKLFF. CDR3 nucleotides: TGTGCCAGCAGCCAAGATCGCGGACAGGGGAACGAAAAACTGTTTTTT.

The gene calls are TRBV6-5 and TRBJ1-2, with D tentatively TRBD1 (6 bases). The CDR3 has 16 amino acids. The germline V gene encodes CDR1 MNHEY and CDR2 SVGAGI. Between the trimmed V and J ends, which lost 2 bases and 7 bases, there was a span of 20 bases. Here the CDR3 DNA reads TGTGCCAGCAGTTACACATCAACAGGGATCGGGGGTGGCTACACCTTC. This encodes CASSYTSTGIGGGYTF.

The gene calls are TRBV5-4 and TRBJ2-4, with 9 bases that match TRBD2. This CDR3 is 15 amino acids long. V shed 3 bases, J shed 8 bases, and the junction held 9 bases outside the gene matches. CDR1 SGHNT and CDR2 YYREEE come from the germline V gene (reference sequence). CDR3 nucleotides: TGTGCCAGCAGCTCTAGTTCACTAGCGGGCGACATTCAGTACTTC. Protein sequence: CASSSSSLAGDIQYF.

The V call is TRBV15, the J call TRBJ2-2; D is tentatively TRBD1 or TRBD2 (5 bases each). Per germline, CDR1 LNHNV and CDR2 YYDKDF (reference sequence). There are 15 residues in the CDR3. Trimming pared 0 bases from V and 3 bases from J, leaving 8 bases between. The CDR3 region has the DNA TGTGCCACCAGCAGAGATGTGGGGGACACCGGGGAGCTGTTTTTT. Protein product: CATSRDVGDTGELFF.

The chain has TRBV28 and TRBJ1-5; 11 bases fit TRBD1. Germline V lookup: CDR1 MDHEN, CDR2 SYDVKM. The V gene end was trimmed by 10 bases and the J gene end by 2 bases; junction bases not matched to a gene: 7. The CDR3 extends over 15 amino acids. CDR3 nucleotides: TGTGCCACAGGACAGGGGGCCAGGGGCAATCAGCCCCAGCATTTT. Amino acids: CATGQGARGNQPQHF. Together with reference TRBV28 and TRBJ1-5, the CDR3 gives the full variable domain: DVKVTQSSRYLVKRTGEKVFLECVQDMDHENMFWYRQDPGLGLRLIYFSYDVKMKEKGDIPEGYSVSREKKERFSLILESASTNQTSMYLCATGQGARGNQPQHFGDGTRLSIL.

V is TRBV2 and J is TRBJ2-1; 7 bases align to TRBD2. Per the germline V gene, CDR1 is SNHLY and CDR2 is FYNNEI. V shed 2 bases and J 4 bases; nucleotides not matched to a gene: 5. This CDR3 region has 15 residues. CDR3 DNA sequence: TGTGCCAGCAGTGAAACGGGAGGTACTTACAATGAGCAGTTCTTC. Amino acid sequence: CASSETGGTYNEQFF.

This chain uses TRBV29-1 with TRBJ1-5; D gene uncertain. Trimming took off 4 bases at V and 0 bases at J, with 4 bases between the two ends. The CDR3 extends over 12 amino acids. Germline V gives CDR1 SQVTM, CDR2 ANQGSEA. CDR3 residues: CSVGGSNQPQHF. The CDR3 DNA follows: TGCAGCGTTGGAGGTAGCAATCAGCCCCAGCATTTT.

The chain is built from TRBV6-5 and TRBJ2-5, with D perhaps TRBD2 (6 bases). CDR1 and CDR2 (germline): MNHEY, SVGAGI. CDR3 length: 14 residues. Trimming pared 0 bases from V and 5 bases from J, leaving 10 bases between. The CDR3 DNA follows: TGTGCCAGCAGTTACTCGACTAGTCTGGAGACCCAGTACTTC. Translated, it gives CASSYSTSLETQYF.

The chain combines TRBV29-1 with TRBJ2-4; 9 bases match TRBD1. Germline V gene lookup returns CDR1 SQVTM and CDR2 ANQGSEA. V lost 4 bases, J lost 3 bases, and 10 bases stayed unmatched. This CDR3 has 16 residues. The DNA of the CDR3 is TGCAGCGTTGTAGGGGGGGGACAGGGCTACAAAAACATTCAGTACTTC. It is translated as CSVVGGGQGYKNIQYF. Filled out from reference TRBV29-1 and TRBJ2-4, the complete variable domain reads SAVISQKPSRDICQRGTSLTIQCQVDSQVTMMFWYRQQPGQSLTLIATANQGSEATYESGFVIDKFPISRPNLTFSTLTVSNMSPEDSSIYLCSVVGGGQGYKNIQYFGAGTRLSVL.

The rearrangement uses TRBV2 and TRBJ1-1; the D gene is possibly TRBD1 (5 bases). V shed 6 bases and J shed 2 bases, with 10 bases lying between them. Germline values: CDR1 SNHLY, CDR2 FYNNEI. The CDR3 is 13 residues long. CDR3 region: CASSRAGNTEAFF. CDR3 DNA sequence: TGTGCCAGCAGCAGGGCGGGTAACACTGAAGCTTTCTTT.

This clone occurred many times. This rearrangement joins TRBV6-2 or TRBV6-3 to TRBJ1-1, with a weak D call TRBD1 (6 bases). Trimming took off 4 bases at V and 6 bases at J, with 9 bases between the two ends. Germline CDR1 and CDR2: MNHEY and SVGEGT. The CDR3 has 12 amino acids. The DNA for the CDR3 is TGTGCCAGCAGTTCGGACAGTGCTGAAGCTTTCTTT. Encoded protein: CASSSDSAEAFF.

J is TRBJ2-5 and V is TRBV29-1; 7 positions agree with TRBD1. The CDR3 runs 14 residues. CDR1 is SQVTM, CDR2 ANQGSEA, per germline. The V and J ends lost 7 bases and 6 bases, in that order; junction bases with no gene match: 14. CDR3 sequence: CSALGTALVKTQYF. The CDR3 DNA reads TGCAGCGCCCTGGGGACAGCGTTGGTCAAGACCCAGTACTTC. Variable domain in full (rest from reference TRBV29-1 and TRBJ2-5): SAVISQKPSRDICQRGTSLTIQCQVDSQVTMMFWYRQQPGQSLTLIATANQGSEATYESGFVIDKFPISRPNLTFSTLTVSNMSPEDSSIYLCSALGTALVKTQYFGPGTRLLVL.

This chain links TRBV6-6 with TRBJ1-1; 10 positions match TRBD1. Germline values: CDR1 MNHNY, CDR2 SVGAGI (reference sequence). V trimming: 6 bases; J trimming: 0 bases; junction bases outside the gene matches: 4. This CDR3 is 15 amino acids long. The CDR3 nucleotides are TGTGCCAGCAGGGGGGACAGGGGATTGAACACTGAAGCTTTCTTT. Protein sequence: CASRGDRGLNTEAFF.

The genes are TRBV18 and TRBJ1-2; D is possibly TRBD1 (6 bases). There are 13 residues in the CDR3. The V and J ends lost 1 base and 3 bases respectively, with 6 bases between them. Per the germline V gene, CDR1 is KGHSH and CDR2 is LQKENI. The CDR3 sequence: CASSPQGDYGYTF. The DNA of the CDR3 is TGTGCCAGCTCACCACAGGGGGACTATGGCTACACCTTC.